This record covers a single T cell receptor (beta chain). These data belong to a study of blood T cells in healthy people across ages. From germline, CDR1 is DFQATT and CDR2 SNEGSKA (reference sequence). The CDR3 is 12 amino acids. A second PCR of 7 to 11 cycles used a sample-barcoded 5' primer and a J-beta primer mix. Via MiXCR, TCRdb re-called the 5' RACE reads, giving one row per CDR3 protein. The sample contains 760,000 or so distinct CDR3 sequences, roughly 25% of which appear only once. These records were also assigned to another study, of T cells of mothers and their children.

The chain carries TRBV20-1 and TRBJ1-1; 8 positions match TRBD1. The sequenced material came from blood. This sequence was found in a boy aged 5-17 years in good health. CDR3 region: CRTDRAWGEAFF. The CDR3 DNA reads as TGCAGGACGGACAGGGCCTGGGGGGAAGCTTTCTTT.